This T cell receptor (beta chain) stems from a study of regulatory and conventional T cells in RAG deficiency. Clones were read by immunoSEQ multiplex PCR, and TCRdb kept only the in-frame ones, dropping some. This table has around 25,000 clones, 95% to 97% appearing once. The sorted conventional CD4+ T cells were CD25-low and CD127-high, with genomic DNA sequenced. The V gene lost 4 bases and the J gene lost 5 bases, with 26 bases spanning the gap. The CDR3 is 18 residues long. Germline CDR1 SEHNR, CDR2 FQNEAQ (reference sequence). Study findings and constraints: Treg unique TCR beta sequences were 90 to 100-fold fewer in Omenn syndrome and CID/AS patients than controls. Shannon entropy fell and Simpson indices rose in RAG-deficient patients. In Omenn syndrome, sorted "Tregs" may be peripherally activated cells. In Omenn syndrome, Treg and Tconv repertoires overlapped >85%.

In this sample, this clone turned up once. The antigen remains unidentified. The same data also went into a second study, on regulatory T cells. This second report adds: The PCR used 52 TRBV and 13 TRBJ primers.

V is TRBV7-9 and J is TRBJ1-1; D might be TRBD1 (6 bases). This receptor was obtained from a human donor in good health. The specimen was CD25- CD4+ T cells sorted from blood. CDR3 protein: CASSSLWTDMNYLTEAFF. As DNA, the CDR3 is TGTGCCAGCAGCTCACTGTGGACAGATATGAATTATCTTACTGAAGCTTTCTTT.